A selection of T cell receptor beta chains follows, all from one sample in a study of cytomegalovirus exposure and HLA in healthy donors. Clones were read by immunoSEQ multiplex PCR, and TCRdb kept only the in-frame ones, dropping some. The table records roughly 130,000 clones, around four fifths of them present only once. Specimen: PBMCs. These receptors originate from a human donor in good health. Both conserved end residues are part of each CDR3. A D gene is named only where the DNA matches it firmly. Expanded clones are given a class, and other clones once, few, many or no size at all.

>-|TRBJ1-2|-|TRBV19
CASSIGQGGGYGYTF
TGTGCCAGTAGTATTGGGCAGGGTGGCGGCTATGGCTACACCTTC
>-|TRBJ1-5|TRBD1|TRBV6-6
CASRAGTDNQPQHF
TGTGCCAGCAGAGCCGGGACAGACAATCAGCCCCAGCATTTT
>-|TRBJ1-5|-|TRBV5-1
CASSSPESGGYQPQHF
TGCGCCAGCAGCTCCCCCGAGTCAGGAGGCTATCAGCCCCAGCATTTT
>-|TRBJ1-2|TRBD1|TRBV10-3
CAITPGQGRHYGYTF
TGTGCCATTACACCGGGACAGGGAAGGCACTATGGCTACACCTTC
>-|TRBJ2-7|TRBD1|TRBV9
CASSEGTGAGLYEQYF
TGTGCCAGCAGCGAGGGGACAGGGGCGGGTCTCTACGAGCAGTACTTC
>once|TRBJ2-1|TRBD2|TRBV28
CASSLGLAAYNEQFF
TGTGCCAGCAGTTTAGGACTAGCGGCCTACAATGAGCAGTTCTTC
>once|TRBJ2-2|TRBD1|TRBV14
CASSHLGQPGELFF
TGTGCCAGCAGCCACCTGGGACAGCCCGGGGAGCTGTTTTTT
>once|TRBJ2-5|-|TRBV4-1
CASSQLETQYF
TGCGCCAGCAGCCAACTCGAGACCCAGTACTTC
>once|TRBJ2-7|TRBD2|TRBV9
CASSVGEGPYEQYF
TGTGCCAGCAGCGTAGGGGAGGGTCCCTACGAGCAGTACTTC
>-|TRBJ2-6|TRBD2|TRBV5-1
CASSQTSGGGSSGANVLTF
TGCGCCAGCAGCCAGACTAGCGGGGGGGGATCCAGTGGGGCCAACGTCCTGACTTTC
>-|TRBJ2-7|TRBD1|TRBV28
CASSVQGASYEQYF
TGTGCCAGCAGTGTACAGGGGGCTTCCTACGAGCAGTACTTC
>-|TRBJ2-5|-|TRBV7-3
CASARGNQETQYF
TGTGCCAGTGCCCGGGGGAACCAAGAGACCCAGTACTTC
>-|TRBJ1-5|TRBD1|TRBV5-1
CASSLLPNSGTDGQPQHF
TGCGCCAGCAGCCTTTTACCGAATTCCGGGACAGACGGACAGCCCCAGCATTTT
>-|TRBJ2-7|TRBD1|TRBV5-1
CASSEGQGAYEQYF
TGCGCCAGCAGCGAGGGACAGGGGGCATACGAGCAGTACTTC
>-|TRBJ1-1|TRBD1|TRBV7-9
CASIRTGGMNTEAFF
TGTGCCAGCATCCGGACAGGGGGCATGAACACTGAAGCTTTCTTT
>-|TRBJ1-1|-|TRBV6-5
CASRRGGTEAFF
TGTGCCAGCAGACGCGGGGGCACTGAAGCTTTCTTT
>-|TRBJ1-6|TRBD1|TRBV5-1
CASSPATGTEYNSPLHF
TGCGCCAGCAGCCCCGCAACCGGGACAGAATATAATTCACCCCTCCACTTT
>-|TRBJ2-3|TRBD2|TRBV2
CATRRGRGVTDTQYF
TGTGCCACCCGCCGGGGGCGGGGGGTGACAGATACGCAGTATTTT
>-|TRBJ1-2|-|TRBV19
CASGFDFLGLRYTF
TGTGCCAGCGGTTTTGATTTTCTCGGGTTACGCTACACCTTC
>-|TRBJ2-7|-|TRBV29-1
CSVAQGLGYEQYF
TGCAGCGTGGCCCAGGGGTTGGGATACGAGCAGTACTTC
>few|TRBJ2-7|TRBD2|TRBV27
CASSTAGGHYEQYF
TGTGCCAGCAGTACGGCGGGGGGACACTACGAGCAGTACTTC
>few|TRBJ1-5|-|TRBV30
CAWSVPTPGNQPQHF
TGTGCCTGGAGTGTACCTACGCCCGGCAATCAGCCCCAGCATTTT
>-|TRBJ2-1|-|TRBV6-6
CASSSEGFSEQFF
TGTGCCAGCAGTTCCGAGGGTTTTTCGGAGCAGTTCTTC
>-|TRBJ1-2|-|TRBV10-1
CASSEGHSPFLGYTF
TGCGCCAGCAGTGAGGGACACAGTCCCTTCCTAGGCTACACCTTC
>-|TRBJ1-6|TRBD1|TRBV7-9
CSSSSTGTGAYSPLHF
TGTTCCAGCAGCTCAACCGGGACAGGGGCTTATTCACCCCTCCACTTT
>few|TRBJ2-3|TRBD1|TRBV6-1
CASRDRVVSTDTQYF
TGTGCCAGCAGGGACAGGGTGGTGAGCACAGATACGCAGTATTTT
>-|TRBJ2-2|-|TRBV19
CASSISGTGELFF
TGTGCCAGTAGTATTTCAGGCACCGGGGAGCTGTTTTTT
>few|TRBJ2-2|TRBD1|TRBV7-7
CASSLARDRGQTGELFF
TGTGCCAGCAGCTTAGCCCGGGACAGGGGACAAACCGGGGAGCTGTTTTTT
>-|TRBJ1-2|-|TRBV4-1
CASSPVTDSRLNYGYTF
TGCGCCAGCAGCCCGGTAACGGACAGTCGGCTTAACTATGGCTACACCTTC
>few|TRBJ1-5|-|TRBV4-1
CASSQDLSQGEFQPQHF
TGCGCCAGCAGCCAAGATTTGTCACAGGGAGAGTTTCAGCCCCAGCATTTT
>-|TRBJ1-2|-|TRBV28
CASSSPYDYGYTF
TGTGCCAGCAGTTCACCCTACGATTATGGCTACACCTTC
>-|TRBJ1-1|-|TRBV9
CASSVAVGEGTEAFF
TGTGCCAGCAGCGTAGCTGTGGGGGAGGGCACTGAAGCTTTCTTT
>-|TRBJ1-2|TRBD1|TRBV6-1
CASSEAEDRGRNGYTF
TGTGCCAGCAGTGAAGCAGAGGACAGGGGGCGGAATGGCTACACCTTC
>-|TRBJ1-6|-|TRBV18
CASSPDRAWGSPLHF
TGTGCCAGCTCACCGGACAGAGCGTGGGGTTCACCCCTCCACTTT
>-|TRBJ2-1|TRBD1|TRBV6-1
CASSDTDRGRWEQFF
TGTGCCAGCAGTGACACTGACAGGGGGCGCTGGGAGCAGTTCTTC
>-|TRBJ1-2|-|TRBV28
CASSSILGGSGGYTF
TGTGCCAGCAGTTCTATCTTGGGGGGATCGGGGGGCTACACCTTC
>-|TRBJ2-3|-|TRBV29-1
CSVFGGATDTQYF
TGCAGCGTTTTTGGGGGGGCCACAGATACGCAGTATTTT
>-|TRBJ2-7|TRBD2|TRBV2
CASSEMTSGGVDEQYF
TGTGCCAGCAGTGAGATGACTAGCGGGGGGGTCGACGAGCAGTACTTC
>few|TRBJ2-1|TRBD1|TRBV7-8
CASSPIHYTGDEQFF
TGTGCCAGCAGCCCTATTCATTACACAGGGGATGAGCAGTTCTTC
>-|TRBJ2-3|TRBD2|TRBV6-5
CASGLGEERGTQYF
TGTGCCAGCGGACTAGGGGAAGAAAGGGGTACGCAGTATTTT
>few|TRBJ1-1|-|TRBV4-1
CASSRLEDTEAFF
TGCGCCAGCAGCCGTTTGGAGGACACTGAAGCTTTCTTT
>-|TRBJ2-7|-|TRBV27
CASSFRGSSYEQYF
TGTGCCAGCAGTTTCCGGGGTTCCTCCTACGAGCAGTACTTC
>-|TRBJ1-2|-|TRBV5-1
CASSFRGYTF
TGCGCCAGCAGCTTCCGGGGCTACACCTTC
>-|TRBJ1-1|-|TRBV6-1
CASRGRGQNTEAFF
TGTGCCAGCCGCGGGAGAGGGCAGAACACTGAAGCTTTCTTT
>-|TRBJ2-1|-|TRBV9
CASSEEEGDYNEQFF
TGTGCCAGCAGCGAAGAAGAGGGGGACTACAATGAGCAGTTCTTC
>-|TRBJ2-3|-|TRBV6-4
CASSVSRGLTDTQYF
TGTGCCAGCAGTGTCTCGCGGGGTTTAACAGATACGCAGTATTTT
>-|TRBJ2-5|TRBD2|TRBV6-5
CATLADLGATQYF
TGTGCCACCCTAGCGGATCTAGGGGCGACCCAGTACTTC
>-|TRBJ1-6|-|TRBV28
CASGRGDRSPLHF
TGTGCCAGCGGGCGGGGGGATCGGTCACCCCTCCACTTT
>-|TRBJ2-7|TRBD1|TRBV19
CASSKDRGDSYEQYF
TGTGCCAGTAGCAAGGACAGGGGTGATTCCTACGAGCAGTACTTC
>-|TRBJ2-3|TRBD2|TRBV6-5
CASSYSAGGLTDTQYF
TGTGCCAGCAGTTACTCGGCGGGGGGGCTCACAGATACGCAGTATTTT